This TCR beta chain derives from a study of cytomegalovirus exposure and HLA in healthy donors. PCR involved 60 Vbeta and 13 Jbeta primers. Using immunoSEQ multiplex PCR, the repertoire was profiled, and TCRdb retains in-frame clones only, with some absent. The table has about 82,000 clones, about two thirds seen once. The CDR3 length is 13 residues. With 1 base removed from V and 2 bases from J, the gap between germline ends came to 6 bases. The germline CDR1 and CDR2 sequences are SGHRS and YFSETQ. Study-wide results and limits: Presence/absence analyses assumed roughly uniform sequencing depth across donors.

About this clone: Its antigen is undetermined.

The rearrangement joins TRBV5-1 to TRBJ1-2; no clear D. Sequenced: PBMCs. This sequence originates from a woman in her forties or fifties in good health and CMV-seropositive. This chain's CDR3 is CASSLSGNYGYTF. The CDR3 DNA sequence: TGCGCCAGCAGCTTGTCGGGGAACTATGGCTACACCTTC.